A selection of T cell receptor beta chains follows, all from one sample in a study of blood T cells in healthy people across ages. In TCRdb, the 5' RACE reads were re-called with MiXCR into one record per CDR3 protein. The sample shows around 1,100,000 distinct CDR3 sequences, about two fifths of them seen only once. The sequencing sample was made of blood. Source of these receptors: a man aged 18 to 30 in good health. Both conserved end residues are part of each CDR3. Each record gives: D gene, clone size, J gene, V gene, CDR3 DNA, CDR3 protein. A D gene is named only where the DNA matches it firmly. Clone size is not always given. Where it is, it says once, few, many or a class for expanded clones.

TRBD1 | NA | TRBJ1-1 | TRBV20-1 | TGCAGTGCCCCGACAGGGGCGAATGTTGGGGCTTTCTTT | CSAPTGANVGAFF
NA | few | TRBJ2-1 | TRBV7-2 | TGTGCCAGCAGCCTTCGACATGAATACAATGAGCAGTTCTTC | CASSLRHEYNEQFF
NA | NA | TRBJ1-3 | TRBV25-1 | TGTGCCAGCAGTGTAGCCAGAGGGGACACCATATATTTT | CASSVARGDTIYF
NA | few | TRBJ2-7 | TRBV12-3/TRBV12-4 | TGTGCCAGCAGTTTATTGTTCCATGAGCAGTACTTC | CASSLLFHEQYF
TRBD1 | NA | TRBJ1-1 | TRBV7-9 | TGTGCCAGCAGCTTAGGAGGGACAGGCTCTGAAGCTTTCTTT | CASSLGGTGSEAFF
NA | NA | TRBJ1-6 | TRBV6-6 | TGTGCCAGCAGTTACGACCAGTCTAGTTCACCCCTCCACTTT | CASSYDQSSSPLHF
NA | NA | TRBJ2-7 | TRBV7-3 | TGTGCCGGCAGCTTAAAAGCCTGCAGGGGTTTATGTTACGAGCAGTACTTC | CAGSLKACRGLCYEQYF
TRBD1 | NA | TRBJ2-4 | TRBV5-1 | TGCGCCAGCAGCCTAACCGGGACAGAAAACATTCAGTACTTC | CASSLTGTENIQYF
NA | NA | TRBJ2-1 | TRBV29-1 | TGCAGCGTTGAAGATCCATGGCGAAACAATGAGCAGTTCTTC | CSVEDPWRNNEQFF
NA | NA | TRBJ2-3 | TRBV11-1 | TGTGCCAGCAGCCGCCCGACAGACACAGATACGCAGTATTTT | CASSRPTDTDTQYF
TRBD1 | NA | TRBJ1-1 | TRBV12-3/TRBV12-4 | TGTGCCAGCAGTCCTCGGACAGGGGGGAACACTGAAGCTTTCTTT | CASSPRTGGNTEAFF
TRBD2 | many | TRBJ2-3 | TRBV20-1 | TGCAGTGCTCCCGACCCTAGCGGGTACACAGATACGCAGTATTTT | CSAPDPSGYTDTQYF
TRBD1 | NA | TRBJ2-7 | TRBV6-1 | TGTGCCACCGCGGACAGGGCCTACGAGCAGTACTTC | CATADRAYEQYF
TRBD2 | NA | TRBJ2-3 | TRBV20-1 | TGCAGTGCTAGAGATAGTTTGACTAGCCGGCCTTGGACGCAGTATTTT | CSARDSLTSRPWTQYF
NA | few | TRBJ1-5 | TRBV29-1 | TGCAGCGTCGGAACAGGTAGCAATCAGCCCCAGCATTTT | CSVGTGSNQPQHF
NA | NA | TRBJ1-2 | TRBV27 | TGTGCCAGCAGTTTATCAGGGGGGGTTGAGTATGGCTACACCTTC | CASSLSGGVEYGYTF
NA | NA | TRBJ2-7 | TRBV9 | TGTGCCAGCAGCGTAGCTACCGGTCGACAGGGAGGGTCCTACAATGAGCAGTACTTC | CASSVATGRQGGSYNEQYF
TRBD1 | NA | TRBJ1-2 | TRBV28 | TGTGCCAGCAGTTGGGACAGAACTAACTATGGCTACACCTTC | CASSWDRTNYGYTF
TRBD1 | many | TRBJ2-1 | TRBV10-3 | TGTGCCATCCAACAGGGGGCGCCGTACAATGAGCAGTTCTTC | CAIQQGAPYNEQFF
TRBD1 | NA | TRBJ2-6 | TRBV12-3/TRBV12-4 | TGTGCCAGCAGTCCCAACAGGGGCGCCAACGTCCTGACTTTC | CASSPNRGANVLTF
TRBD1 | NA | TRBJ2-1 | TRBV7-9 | TGTGCCAGCAGCACAGGGGTCGGCGAGCAGTTCTTC | CASSTGVGEQFF
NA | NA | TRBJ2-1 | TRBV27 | TGTGCCAGCAGTTTATCGCTGGGGGCGAATTTGAATGAGCAGTTCTTC | CASSLSLGANLNEQFF
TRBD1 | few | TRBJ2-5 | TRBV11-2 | TGTGCCAGCAGCTTGTATGCAGGGGGTGAGGAGACCCAGTACTTC | CASSLYAGGEETQYF
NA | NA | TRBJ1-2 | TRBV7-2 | TGTGCCAGCAGCTTAGGACAGACGGCTGGCTACACCTTC | CASSLGQTAGYTF
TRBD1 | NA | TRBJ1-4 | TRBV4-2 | TGTGCCAGCAGCCTTGCAGGGGGCAAGTCGACTAATGAAAAACTGTTTTTT | CASSLAGGKSTNEKLFF
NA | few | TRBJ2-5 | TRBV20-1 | TGCAGTGCTAAAGAGTACAATGAGCAGTACTTC | CSAKEYNEQYF
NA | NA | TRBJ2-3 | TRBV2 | TGTGCCAGCAGTGAGGGATTGCCAGATACGCAGTATTTT | CASSEGLPDTQYF
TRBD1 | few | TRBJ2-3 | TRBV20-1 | TGCAGTGCGGTTCCCGGGACAGGGGGAGATCATACGCAGTATTTT | CSAVPGTGGDHTQYF
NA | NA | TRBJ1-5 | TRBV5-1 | TGCGCCAGCAGCCCGGGACGGGGGGCCTCTGGCAATCAGCCCCAGCATTTT | CASSPGRGASGNQPQHF
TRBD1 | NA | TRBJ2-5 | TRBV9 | TGTGCCAGCAGCGCCGACAGGGTTGAGCAGTACTTC | CASSADRVEQYF
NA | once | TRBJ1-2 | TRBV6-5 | TGTGCCAGCGGTTCCGGGTTTGGCTACACCTTC | CASGSGFGYTF
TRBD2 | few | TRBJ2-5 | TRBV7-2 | TGTGCCAGCAGCACACAAGCGGGGGGAGGGGAGACCCAGTACTTC | CASSTQAGGGETQYF
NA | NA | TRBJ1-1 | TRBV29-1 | TGCAGCGTTTTGACAGGAGCGCTGAACACTGAAGCTTTCTTT | CSVLTGALNTEAFF
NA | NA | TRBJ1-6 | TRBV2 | TGTGCCAGCAGTGTAGGCAACAGGGAGGATTCACCCCTCCACTTT | CASSVGNREDSPLHF
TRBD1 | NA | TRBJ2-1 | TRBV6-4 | TGTGCCTCCAACCCCGGGACAGGGACCAATGAGCAGTTCTTC | CASNPGTGTNEQFF
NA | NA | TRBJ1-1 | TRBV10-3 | TGTGCCATCAGAAGGGGGGGCAGCGGGATGAACACTGAAGCTTTCTTT | CAIRRGGSGMNTEAFF
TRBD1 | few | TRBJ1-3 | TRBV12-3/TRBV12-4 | TGTGCCAGCAGCCGGGGACAGATAAACTCTGGAAACACCATATATTTT | CASSRGQINSGNTIYF
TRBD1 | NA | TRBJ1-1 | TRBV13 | TGTGCCAGCAGCTTAGGAGACAGGGATGGCACTGAAGCTTTCTTT | CASSLGDRDGTEAFF
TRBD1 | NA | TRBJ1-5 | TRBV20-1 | TGCAGTGCTAGAATACAGGGGGGGTATCAGCCCCAGCATTTT | CSARIQGGYQPQHF
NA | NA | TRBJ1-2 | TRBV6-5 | TGTGCGGCTCGTGGGGGGGACATCCATCGCTACACCTTC | CAARGGDIHRYTF
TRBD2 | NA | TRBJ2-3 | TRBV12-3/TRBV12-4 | TGTGCCAGCAGTTCCTCACTAGCGGGGGGGAAAGATACGCAGTATTTT | CASSSSLAGGKDTQYF
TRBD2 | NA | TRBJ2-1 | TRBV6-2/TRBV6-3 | TGTGCCAGCAAGACTAGCGGGCTCAATGAGCAGTTCTTC | CASKTSGLNEQFF
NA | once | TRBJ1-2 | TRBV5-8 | TGTGCCAGCAGCCTTCGCCAGACTCTTAACTATGGCTACACCTTC | CASSLRQTLNYGYTF
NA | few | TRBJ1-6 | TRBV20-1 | TGCAGTGCTACGAGTGACTCACCCCTCCACTTT | CSATSDSPLHF
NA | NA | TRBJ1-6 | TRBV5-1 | TGCGCCAGCAGCGTGGGCGGAAGGAGTTCACCCCTCCACTTT | CASSVGGRSSPLHF